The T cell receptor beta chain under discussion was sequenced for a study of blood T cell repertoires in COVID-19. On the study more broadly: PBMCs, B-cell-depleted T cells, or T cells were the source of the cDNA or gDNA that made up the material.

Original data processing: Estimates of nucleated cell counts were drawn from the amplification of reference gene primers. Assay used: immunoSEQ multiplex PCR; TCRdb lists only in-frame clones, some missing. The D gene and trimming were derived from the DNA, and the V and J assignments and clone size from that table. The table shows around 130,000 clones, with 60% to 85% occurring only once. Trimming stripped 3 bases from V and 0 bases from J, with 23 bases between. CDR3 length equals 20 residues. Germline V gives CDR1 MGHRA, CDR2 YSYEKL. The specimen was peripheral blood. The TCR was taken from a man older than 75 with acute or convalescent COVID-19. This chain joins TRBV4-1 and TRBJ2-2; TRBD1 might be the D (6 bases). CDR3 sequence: CASSHPGGRVDRANTGELFF. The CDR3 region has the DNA TGCGCCAGCAGCCACCCTGGGGGCAGGGTGGATAGGGCGAACACCGGGGAGCTGTTTTTT.